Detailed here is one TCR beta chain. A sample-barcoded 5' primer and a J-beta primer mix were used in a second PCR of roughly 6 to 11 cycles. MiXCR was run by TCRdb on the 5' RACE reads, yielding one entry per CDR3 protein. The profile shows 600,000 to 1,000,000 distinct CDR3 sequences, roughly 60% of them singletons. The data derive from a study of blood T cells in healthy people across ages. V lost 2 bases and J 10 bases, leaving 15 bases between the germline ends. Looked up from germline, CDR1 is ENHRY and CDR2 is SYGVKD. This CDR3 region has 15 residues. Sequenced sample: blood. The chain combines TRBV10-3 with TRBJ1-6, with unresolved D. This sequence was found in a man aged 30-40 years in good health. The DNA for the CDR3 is TGTGCCATCAGTGAGACCGGAGCCGAGGGATCACCCCTCCACTTT. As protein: CAISETGAEGSPLHF.